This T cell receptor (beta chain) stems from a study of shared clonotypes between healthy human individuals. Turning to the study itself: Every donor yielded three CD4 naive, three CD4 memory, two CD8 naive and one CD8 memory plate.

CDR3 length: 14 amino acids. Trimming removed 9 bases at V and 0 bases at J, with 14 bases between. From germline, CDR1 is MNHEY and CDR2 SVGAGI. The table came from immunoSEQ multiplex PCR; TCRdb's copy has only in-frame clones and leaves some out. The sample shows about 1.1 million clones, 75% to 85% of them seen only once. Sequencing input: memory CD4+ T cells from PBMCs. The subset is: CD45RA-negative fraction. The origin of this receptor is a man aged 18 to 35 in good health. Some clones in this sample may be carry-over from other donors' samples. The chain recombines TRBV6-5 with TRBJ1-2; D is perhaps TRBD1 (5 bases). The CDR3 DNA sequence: TGTGCCAGTATTCTGGGGGGATCTAACTATGGCTACACCTTC. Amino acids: CASILGGSNYGYTF.